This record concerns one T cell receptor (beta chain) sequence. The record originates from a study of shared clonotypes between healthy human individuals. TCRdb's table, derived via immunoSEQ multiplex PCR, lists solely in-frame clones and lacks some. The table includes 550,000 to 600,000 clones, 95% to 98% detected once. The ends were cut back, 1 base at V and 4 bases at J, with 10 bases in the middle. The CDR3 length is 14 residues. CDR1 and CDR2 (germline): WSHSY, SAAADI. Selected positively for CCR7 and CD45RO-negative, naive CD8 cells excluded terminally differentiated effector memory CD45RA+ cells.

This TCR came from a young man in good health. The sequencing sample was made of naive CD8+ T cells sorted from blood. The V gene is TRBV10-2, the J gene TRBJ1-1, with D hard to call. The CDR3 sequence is CASSEWIGGTEAFF. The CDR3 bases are TGCGCCAGCAGTGAGTGGATAGGTGGCACTGAAGCTTTCTTT.